This T cell receptor beta chain was identified during a study of T cell responses to AZD1222 COVID-19 vaccine. General study points: Seropositive AZD1222 recipients at baseline numbered only five or six. The peak T cell response came first, and repertoires were sampled only after it. Spike-specific TCR breadth rose after two AZD1222 doses, and depth rose as well. There were mostly white British donors and more females than males, and clonal diversity was possibly underestimated.

Some clones are missing from TCRdb's copy, which holds only in-frame ones; the method was immunoSEQ multiplex PCR. The sample lists 90,000 to 130,000 clones; 85% to 95% were seen once. Per germline, CDR1 SNHLY and CDR2 FYNNEI. The CDR3 loop spans 13 amino acids. V shed 7 bases and J shed 2 bases, with 12 bases lying between them. As for this clone: Its matching antigen is unknown.

This clonotype was obtained from an adult in good health. The material was peripheral blood, obtained on day 0 of AZD1222 vaccination. The rearrangement joins TRBV2 to TRBJ2-7; D remains ambiguous. The CDR3 nucleotides are TGTGCCAGCACTGCCCCAGCAACCTACGAGCAGTACTTC. Its protein product is CASTAPATYEQYF. The whole variable domain, filled in from reference TRBV2 and TRBJ2-7, reads EPEVTQTPSHQVTQMGQEVILRCVPISNHLYFYWYRQILGQKVEFLVSFYNNEISEKSEIFDDQFSVERPDGSNFTLKIRSTKLEDSAMYFCASTAPATYEQYFGPGTRLTVT.